Given below is one T cell receptor beta chain in context. CDR3 size: 12 residues. V dropped 4 bases and J dropped 4 bases, with 5 bases sitting between them. CDR1 and CDR2 (germline): SNHLY, FYNNEI. This sample is drawn from a study of blood T cell repertoires in COVID-19. Assay: immunoSEQ multiplex PCR; the TCRdb copy retains only in-frame clones and omits some. The sample records around 220,000 clones, roughly 84% being singletons. The specimen was peripheral blood. This clonotype was sampled from a woman between 35 and 50 years old who had recovered from COVID-19. V gene TRBV2 combines with J gene TRBJ1-5; D unclear. The chain's CDR3 is CASSAGNQPQHF. The CDR3, as DNA: TGTGCCAGCAGTGCAGGTAATCAGCCCCAGCATTTT.